Shown below are 10 T cell receptor beta chains from a single sample sequenced in a study of blood T cell repertoires in COVID-19. Clones were read by immunoSEQ multiplex PCR, and TCRdb kept only the in-frame ones, dropping some. The sample contains hundreds of thousands of clones, around 87% of which appear only once. The source material was peripheral blood. The receptors come from a man aged 65 to 79 with acute or convalescent COVID-19.

The J gene is TRBJ2-4, the V gene TRBV11-2, with D maybe TRBD2 (6 bases). Trimming took off 0 bases at V and 9 bases at J, with 18 bases between the two ends. This CDR3 is 16 amino acids long. Germline V gene sequence: CDR1 SGHAT, CDR2 FQNNGV. CDR3: CASSLDHLTVGGIQYF. CDR3 nucleotides: TGTGCCAGCAGCTTAGATCACCTCACGGTCGGGGGCATTCAGTACTTC.

V usage is TRBV2 and J usage is TRBJ1-1, with D maybe TRBD1 (5 bases). The germline V and J ends were trimmed by 2 bases and 0 bases, with 7 bases remaining between them. CDR1 is SNHLY and CDR2 is FYNNEI in the germline V gene. This CDR3 spans 14 amino acids. This CDR3 is CASSEQGLNTEAFF. The CDR3 nucleotides are TGTGCCAGCAGTGAACAGGGTCTGAACACTGAAGCTTTCTTT.

The chain links TRBV18 to TRBJ2-5; maybe TRBD1 (6 bases). This CDR3 spans 13 amino acids. Deletions cut 3 bases from V and 5 bases from J, with 10 bases between. Germline loops: CDR1 KGHSH, CDR2 LQKENI. The CDR3 DNA reads TGTGCCAGCTCACCGCGCACAGGGGAGACCCAGTACTTC. Translating gives CASSPRTGETQYF.

This clone was detected once. The chain has TRBV7-9 and TRBJ1-1, with TRBD1 identical over 7 bases. Trimming cost V 5 bases and J 1 base; bases outside gene matches: 7. Germline-derived CDR1 and CDR2 are SEHNR and FQNEAQ (reference sequence). The CDR3 covers 15 residues. The CDR3 coding sequence is TGTGCCAGCAGCCACCACAGGGACAGGAACACTGAAGCTTTCTTT. This translates into CASSHHRDRNTEAFF.

The chain is built from TRBV12-3 or TRBV12-4 and TRBJ1-5; D is undetermined. CDR3 length equals 12 residues. Trimming removed 1 base at V and 11 bases at J, with 9 bases between. The CDR3 DNA reads TGTGCCAGCAGTTTAGTGAGTTGGTCCCAGCATTTT. This gives the protein CASSLVSWSQHF.

The V and J genes are TRBV19 and TRBJ1-2; a weak D match, TRBD1 (5 bases). CDR1 is LNHDA, CDR2 SQIVND, per germline (reference sequence). Trimming took 7 bases from V and 8 from J, leaving 23 bases between them. The CDR3 length is 15 residues. The CDR3 DNA is TGTGCCAGTAACGCTCGGAGGGAAGGACATCGCGGCTACACCTTC. Its protein is CASNARREGHRGYTF.

The V call is TRBV12-5, the J call TRBJ2-2, with D perhaps TRBD2 (6 bases). V was cut by 5 bases and J by 7 bases, with 11 bases left in between. The CDR3 length is 13 residues. Germline CDR1 is LGHNT and CDR2 is FRNRAP. The CDR3 DNA sequence: TGTGCTAGTGGTCGGGAGATGGTCGGGGAGCTGTTTTTT. Translating it yields CASGREMVGELFF.

The V call is TRBV19, the J call TRBJ2-2; TRBD2 is a possible D gene (6 bases). Trimming stripped 6 bases from V and 0 bases from J, with 20 bases between. Germline-derived CDR1 and CDR2 are LNHDA and SQIVND (reference sequence). This CDR3 has 18 amino acids. This CDR3 is CASSGVLGGSANTGELFF. CDR3 coding DNA: TGTGCCAGTAGCGGGGTTTTGGGGGGTAGCGCGAACACCGGGGAGCTGTTTTTT.

J is TRBJ1-4 and V is TRBV6-5, with 8 bases matching TRBD1. Germline loops: CDR1 MNHEY, CDR2 SVGAGI. The ends lost 6 bases at V and 7 bases at J; junction bases unmatched: 10. This CDR3 is 15 amino acids long. Written as DNA, the CDR3 is TGTGCCAGCAGGGGACAGGCCCTTGGCGGTGAAAAACTGTTTTTT. Translation gives CASRGQALGGEKLFF.

CDR3 in DNA: TGTGCCAGCAGTTACGACAGGAACAATTCACCCCTCCACTTT. Its translation is CASSYDRNNSPLHF. This sequence joins TRBV6-5 and TRBJ1-6; a possible D gene is TRBD1 (6 bases). The CDR3 totals 14 residues. Germline CDR1 and CDR2: MNHEY and SVGAGI. Trimming removed 2 bases at V and 7 bases at J, with 9 bases between.